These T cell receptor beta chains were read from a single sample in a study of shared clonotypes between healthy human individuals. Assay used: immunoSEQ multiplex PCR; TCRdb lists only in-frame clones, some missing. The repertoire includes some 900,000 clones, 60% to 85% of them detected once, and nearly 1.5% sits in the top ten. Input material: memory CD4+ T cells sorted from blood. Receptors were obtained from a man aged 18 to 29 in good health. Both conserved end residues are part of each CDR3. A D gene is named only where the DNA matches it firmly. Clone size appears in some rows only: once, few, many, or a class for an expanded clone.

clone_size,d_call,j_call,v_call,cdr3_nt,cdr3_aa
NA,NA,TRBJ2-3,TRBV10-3,TGTGCCATCAACACGCCGGGACCCCGATCGGGGATAGATACGCAGTATTTT,CAINTPGPRSGIDTQYF
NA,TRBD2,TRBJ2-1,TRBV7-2,TGTGCCAGCAGTCGACTAGCGGGAGCCAATGAGCAGTTCTTC,CASSRLAGANEQFF
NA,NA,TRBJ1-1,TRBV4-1,TGCGCCAGCAGCCGGGTGGGGGGCGGCACTGAAGCTTTCTTT,CASSRVGGGTEAFF
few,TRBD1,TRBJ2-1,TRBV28,TGTGCCAGCAGTTTGCAGGGGGCGAGGGACAATGAGCAGTTCTTC,CASSLQGARDNEQFF
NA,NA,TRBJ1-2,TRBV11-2,TGTGCCAGCAGCCCCTCCAGGGGCGGGGGCTATGGCTACACCTTC,CASSPSRGGGYGYTF
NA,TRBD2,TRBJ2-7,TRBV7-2,TGTGCCAGCAGGGAATCCCGGACTAGCGCTGACGAGCAGTACTTC,CASRESRTSADEQYF
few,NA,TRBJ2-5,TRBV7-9,TGTGCCAGCAGCTTGGAGGGGCTGGGGACCCAGTACTTC,CASSLEGLGTQYF
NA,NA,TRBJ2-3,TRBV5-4,TGTGCCAGCAGCTTTACAGGAGCAGATACGCAGTATTTT,CASSFTGADTQYF
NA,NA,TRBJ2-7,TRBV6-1,TGTGCCAGCAGTGAACCGACCTACGAGCAGTACTTC,CASSEPTYEQYF
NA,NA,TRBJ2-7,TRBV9,TGTGCCAGCAGCGTAGACAGGGCGGGGGAGCAGTACTTC,CASSVDRAGEQYF
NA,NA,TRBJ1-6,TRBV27,TGTGCCAGGTACCGGGCACCCCTCCAGGGTTCACCCCTCCACTTT,CARYRAPLQGSPLHF
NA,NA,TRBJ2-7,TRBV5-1,TGCGCCAGCAGCCGGGGACGGGACTACGAGCAGTACTTC,CASSRGRDYEQYF
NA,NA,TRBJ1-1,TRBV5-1,TGCGCCAGCAGCTCAGGGGCTCAAACTGAAGCTTTCTTT,CASSSGAQTEAFF
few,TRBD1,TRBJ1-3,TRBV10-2,TGCGCCAGCAGTGAGATCTTTACAGGGGTCGGAAACACCATATATTTT,CASSEIFTGVGNTIYF
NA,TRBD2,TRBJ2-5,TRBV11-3,TGTGCCAGCAGCCCGGGGGGGAGTTCCGAGACCCAGTACTTC,CASSPGGSSETQYF
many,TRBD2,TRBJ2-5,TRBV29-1,TGCAGCGTGTGTGGACTAGCGGGAGGAGGTGGGCAAGAGACCCAGTACTTC,CSVCGLAGGGGQETQYF
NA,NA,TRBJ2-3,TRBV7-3,TGTGCCAGCAGCTTAGCTCAGCCAACAGATACGCAGTATTTT,CASSLAQPTDTQYF
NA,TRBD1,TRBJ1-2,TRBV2,TGTGCCAGCAGTGTTACAGGGGATGCCTATGGCTACACCTTC,CASSVTGDAYGYTF
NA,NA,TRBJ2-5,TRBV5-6,TGTGCCAGCAGCCCCCCGGGGCGCCAAGAGACCCAGTACTTC,CASSPPGRQETQYF
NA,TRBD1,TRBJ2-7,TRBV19,TGTGCCAGTAGTATTGGGACAGGCCTCTCGGGGGAGCAGTACTTC,CASSIGTGLSGEQYF
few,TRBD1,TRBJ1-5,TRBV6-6,TGTGCCAGCAGGGGACAGGACAATCAGCCCCAGCATTTT,CASRGQDNQPQHF
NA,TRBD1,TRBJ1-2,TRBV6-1,TGTGCCAGCAGTAGTCGACAGGGGGCGAACTATGGCTACACCTTC,CASSSRQGANYGYTF
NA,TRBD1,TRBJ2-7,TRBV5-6,TGTGCCAGCAGCTCGGACAGGCGTTACGAGCAGTACTTC,CASSSDRRYEQYF
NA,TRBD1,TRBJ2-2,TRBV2,TGTGCCAGCAAGAGTGACAGGGTCACCGGGGAGCTGTTTTTT,CASKSDRVTGELFF
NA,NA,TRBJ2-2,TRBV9,TGTGCCAGCAGCGCCCGGACAGCTGCGAACACCGGGGAGCTGTTTTTT,CASSARTAANTGELFF
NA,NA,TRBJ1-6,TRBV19,TGTGCCAGTAGTATACGCCCTTCCGGGTCTGCCTATAATTCACCCCTCCACTTT,CASSIRPSGSAYNSPLHF
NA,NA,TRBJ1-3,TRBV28,TGTGCCAGCAGTTCATCTCCCCCAGGGAAAGGAAACACCATATATTTT,CASSSSPPGKGNTIYF
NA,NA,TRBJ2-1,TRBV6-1,TGTGCCAGCAGTGAGGGATCCAACAATGAGCAGTTCTTC,CASSEGSNNEQFF
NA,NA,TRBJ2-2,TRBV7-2,TGTGCCAGCACTATTCAGGGGGAGCTGTTTTTT,CASTIQGELFF
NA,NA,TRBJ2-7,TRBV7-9,TGTGCCAGCAGCTGGGGGGGCGGGCCCTACGAGCAGTACTTC,CASSWGGGPYEQYF
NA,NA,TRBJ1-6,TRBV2,TGTGCCAGCAACGGGGGGCTGACAAATTCACCCCTCCACTTT,CASNGGLTNSPLHF
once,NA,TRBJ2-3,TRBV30,TGTGCCTGGAGTATTAACCCGGGGGATACGCAGTATTTT,CAWSINPGDTQYF
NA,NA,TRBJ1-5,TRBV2,TGTGCCAGCAGTAGTGGACATAGCAATCAGCCCCAGCATTTT,CASSSGHSNQPQHF
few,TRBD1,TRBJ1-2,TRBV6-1,TGTGCCAGCAGGAGGACAGGGTTCTGCACCTTC,CASRRTGFCTF
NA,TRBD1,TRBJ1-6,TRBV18,TGTGCCAGCTGGGAAGGACAGGGAAGGGGTTCACCCCTCCACTTT,CASWEGQGRGSPLHF
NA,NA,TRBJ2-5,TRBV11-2,TGTGCCAGCAGCTTAGAGCTGGGACAAGAGACCCAGTACTTC,CASSLELGQETQYF
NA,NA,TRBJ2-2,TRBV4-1,TGCGCCAGCACCCAAGGAACAGGAGGGTACACCGGGGAGCTGTTTTTT,CASTQGTGGYTGELFF
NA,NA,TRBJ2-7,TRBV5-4,TGTGCCAGCAGCTGGGACACAAGGAGCTCCTACGAGCAGTACTTC,CASSWDTRSSYEQYF
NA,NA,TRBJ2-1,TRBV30,TGCGCCTGGAATGGCGGGGTTCGGAATGAGCAGTTCTTC,CAWNGGVRNEQFF
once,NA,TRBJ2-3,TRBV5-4,TGTGCCAGCAGCCGGCCCCCGGAGGATACGCAGTATTTT,CASSRPPEDTQYF
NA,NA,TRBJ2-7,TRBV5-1,TGCGCCAGCAGCTTGGAACCGGGCGAGCAGTACTTC,CASSLEPGEQYF
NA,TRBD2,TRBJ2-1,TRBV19,TGTGCCAGTAGTAGCCAAGCGGGAGGATTAAATGAGCAGTTCTTC,CASSSQAGGLNEQFF
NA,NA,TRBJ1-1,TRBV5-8,TGTGCCAGCAGCTTGGAGCAGAGGGACGGTGAAGCTTTCTTT,CASSLEQRDGEAFF
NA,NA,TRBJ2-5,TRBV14,TGTGCCAGCAGCCAAGCGGAAGAGACCCAGTACTTC,CASSQAEETQYF
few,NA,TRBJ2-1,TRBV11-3,TGTGCCAGCAGCCCACCGCAGGGGGGTGAGCAGTTCTTC,CASSPPQGGEQFF
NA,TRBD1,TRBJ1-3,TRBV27,TGTGCCAGCAGTTTGGACAGGAACTCTGGAAACACCATATATTTT,CASSLDRNSGNTIYF
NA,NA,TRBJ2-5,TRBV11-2,TGTGCCAGCAGCCGGGCCCTCGGGGGAACCCAGTACTTC,CASSRALGGTQYF
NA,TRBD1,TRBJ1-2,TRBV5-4,TGTGCCAGCAGCTTGGGGGACAGAGCTAACTATGGCTACACCTTC,CASSLGDRANYGYTF
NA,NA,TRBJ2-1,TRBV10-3,TGTGCCATCACAGTTTACTTCCTCCTGCCTGGGGAGCAGTTCTTC,CAITVYFLLPGEQFF
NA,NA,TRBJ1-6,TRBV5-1,TGCGCCAGCAGCTTGGGGAGCTGGGCTGATTCACCCCTCCACTTT,CASSLGSWADSPLHF
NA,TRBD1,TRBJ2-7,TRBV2,TGTGCCAGCAGATTTGGGACAGGGGGGGTCTCCTACGAGCAGTACTTC,CASRFGTGGVSYEQYF
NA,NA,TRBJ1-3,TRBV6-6,TGTGCCAGCAGTTCAACAGGGTCTGGAAACACCATATATTTT,CASSSTGSGNTIYF
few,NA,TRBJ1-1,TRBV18,TGTGCCAGCTCACCCTTCACAGGTTTTGGTGAAGCTTTCTTT,CASSPFTGFGEAFF
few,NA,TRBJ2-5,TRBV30,TGTGCCTGGAGTTCTGGGACGGATAAGACCCAGTACTTC,CAWSSGTDKTQYF